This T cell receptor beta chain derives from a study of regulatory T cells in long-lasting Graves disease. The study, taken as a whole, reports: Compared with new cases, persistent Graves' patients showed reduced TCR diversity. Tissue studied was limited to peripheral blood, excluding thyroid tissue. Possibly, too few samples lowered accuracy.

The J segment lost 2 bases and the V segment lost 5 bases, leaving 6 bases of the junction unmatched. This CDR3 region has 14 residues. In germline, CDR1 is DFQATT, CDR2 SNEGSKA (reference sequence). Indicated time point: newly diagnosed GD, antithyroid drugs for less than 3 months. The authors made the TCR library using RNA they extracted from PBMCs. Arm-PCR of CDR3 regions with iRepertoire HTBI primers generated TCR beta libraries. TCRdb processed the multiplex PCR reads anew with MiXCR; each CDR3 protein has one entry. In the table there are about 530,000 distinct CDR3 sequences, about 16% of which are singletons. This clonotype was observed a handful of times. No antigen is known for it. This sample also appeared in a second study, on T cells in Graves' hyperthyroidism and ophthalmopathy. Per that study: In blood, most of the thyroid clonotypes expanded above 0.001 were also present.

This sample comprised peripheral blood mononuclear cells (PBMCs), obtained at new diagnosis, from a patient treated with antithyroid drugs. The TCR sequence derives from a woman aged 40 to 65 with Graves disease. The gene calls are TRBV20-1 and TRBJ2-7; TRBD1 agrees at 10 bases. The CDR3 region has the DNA TGCAGTGCTTCGGGGACAGGGGACCCCTACGAGCAGTACTTC. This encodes CSASGTGDPYEQYF.